The 18 T cell receptor beta chains below all came from one sample that was sequenced in a study of blood T cell repertoires in COVID-19. This table comes from immunoSEQ multiplex PCR, and its TCRdb copy is limited to in-frame clones, with some not included. The sample lists about 140,000 clones, roughly 89% occurring once. The sequencing sample was made of peripheral blood. The source is a man under 40 with COVID-19, enrolled during active disease.

The rearrangement uses TRBV7-9 and TRBJ2-5; 7 nucleotides agree with TRBD1. CDR1 is SEHNR and CDR2 is FQNEAQ in the germline V gene (reference sequence). CDR3 size: 18 residues. J gave up 2 bases and V 1 base, and 13 bases lay outside the gene matches. The CDR3 sequence: CASSLGWTPGQMQETQYF. The CDR3 nucleotides are TGTGCCAGCAGCTTAGGATGGACCCCGGGACAGATGCAAGAGACCCAGTACTTC.

The chain uses TRBV6-1 and TRBJ2-7, with TRBD1 matching 11 bases. CDR3 length: 16 amino acids. The V segment lost 0 bases and the J segment 4 bases; nucleotides outside the gene matches: 5. Germline V lookup: CDR1 MNHNS, CDR2 SASEGT. The CDR3 DNA is TGTGCCAGCAGTGAAGCGTTGGGGACAGGGGGTTACGAGCAGTACTTC. This translates into CASSEALGTGGYEQYF.

This clone appeared a single time. V is TRBV5-8 and J is TRBJ2-1, with 9 bases aligning to TRBD2. V was clipped by 5 bases and J by 5 bases; unmatched bases: 8. The CDR3 covers 15 residues. Per germline, CDR1 SGHTS and CDR2 YDEGEE. The CDR3 loop is CASRLVAGADNEQFF. As DNA, the CDR3 is TGTGCCAGCAGACTGGTAGCGGGGGCCGACAATGAGCAGTTCTTC.

V and J are TRBV6-5 and TRBJ1-3; D remains ambiguous. Trimming stripped 4 bases from V and 0 bases from J, with 7 bases between. Germline assignment: CDR1 MNHEY and CDR2 SVGAGI. CDR3 length: 14 amino acids. CDR3 nucleotides: TGTGCCAGCAGTTCCCCCCGCTCTGGAAACACCATATATTTT. Translating it yields CASSSPRSGNTIYF.

Ten or more counts support this clone. The same CDR3 can be traced to other DNA sequences in this sample. J is TRBJ2-4 and V is TRBV28, with D uncertain. This CDR3 contains 12 residues. CDR1 is MDHEN and CDR2 is SYDVKM in the germline V gene. Trimming left V 6 bases short and J 5 bases short, with 8 bases between. The CDR3 sequence: CASSSVQNIQYF. The CDR3 DNA sequence: TGTGCCAGCAGCTCAGTCCAAAACATTCAGTACTTC. The complete variable domain, with remaining parts taken from reference TRBV28 and TRBJ2-4, reads DVKVTQSSRYLVKRTGEKVFLECVQDMDHENMFWYRQDPGLGLRLIYFSYDVKMKEKGDIPEGYSVSREKKERFSLILESASTNQTSMYLCASSSVQNIQYFGAGTRLSVL.

The rearrangement links TRBV5-5 to TRBJ2-7, with TRBD1 matching 11 bases. The J segment lost 2 bases and the V segment lost 0 bases, leaving 10 bases of the junction unmatched. The CDR3 length is 18 residues. Looked up from germline, CDR1 is SGHKS and CDR2 is YYEKEE (reference sequence). The chain's CDR3 is CASSLALNPGQGAYEQYF. Here the CDR3 DNA reads TGTGCCAGCAGCTTGGCCCTTAATCCGGGACAGGGGGCCTACGAGCAGTACTTC. Combining the CDR3 with reference TRBV5-5 and TRBJ2-7 gives the whole variable domain DAGVTQSPTHLIKTRGQQVTLRCSPISGHKSVSWYQQVLGQGPQFIFQYYEKEERGRGNFPDRFSARQFPNYSSELNVNALLLGDSALYLCASSLALNPGQGAYEQYFGPGTRLTVT.

The sample holds one count of this clone. The chain combines TRBV27 with TRBJ1-2, with a tentative D call TRBD1 (5 bases). Trimming removed 7 bases at V and 5 bases at J, with 23 bases between. Looked up from germline, CDR1 is MNHEY and CDR2 is SMNVEV (reference sequence). This CDR3 region has 16 residues. The CDR3 region is CASTPLGGEGKYGYTF. The CDR3 region has the DNA TGTGCCAGCACGCCCTTGGGGGGAGAGGGCAAATATGGCTACACCTTC.

The J gene is TRBJ2-7, the V gene TRBV2; 9 bases are shared with TRBD1. This CDR3 contains 15 residues. Germline assignment: CDR1 SNHLY and CDR2 FYNNEI. V was pared by 6 bases and J by 6 bases, with 12 bases of the junction left unmatched. CDR3 protein: CASRHPWDRVAEQYF. DNA for the CDR3: TGTGCCAGCAGGCACCCTTGGGACAGGGTTGCCGAGCAGTACTTC.

The V gene is TRBV21-1, the J gene TRBJ1-1; the table assigns TRBD1, which was not confirmed against the DNA. TRBV21-1 is an annotated pseudogene. The CDR3 loop spans 15 amino acids. CDR3 loop: CASSAKQGKGAEAFF. Written as DNA, the CDR3 is TGTGCCAGCAGCGCAAAACAGGGAAAGGGAGCTGAAGCTTTCTTT.

The rearrangement links TRBV2 to TRBJ2-1; D possibly corresponds to TRBD1 (6 bases). In germline, CDR1 is SNHLY, CDR2 FYNNEI. V lost 6 bases to trimming and J lost 9 bases, with 21 bases between them. The CDR3 runs 15 residues. The DNA for the CDR3 is TGTGCCAGCAGCACCGACAGGCCCCAAATCGGTGAGCAGTTCTTC. Translated, it gives CASSTDRPQIGEQFF.

This chain uses TRBV10-3 with TRBJ2-5; possible D gene TRBD2, 6 bases. The CDR3 totals 13 residues. CDR1 and CDR2 from the germline V gene are ENHRY and SYGVKD. V was clipped by 10 bases and J by 2 bases, with 14 bases between them. CDR3 nucleotide sequence: TGTGCCACCCGCGGGACGGAACAAGAGACCCAGTACTTC. This translates into CATRGTEQETQYF.

This chain uses TRBV19 with TRBJ2-1; TRBD2 matches at 14 bases. CDR1 is LNHDA, CDR2 SQIVND, per germline (reference sequence). The CDR3 length is 14 residues. V gave up 9 bases and J gave up 7 bases; unmatched junction bases: 5. The CDR3 region is CASPGLAGENEQFF. The CDR3 nucleotides are TGTGCCAGCCCGGGACTAGCGGGAGAGAATGAGCAGTTCTTC.

The gene calls are TRBV2 and TRBJ1-4, with 9 bases matching TRBD1. Losses at the gene ends were 6 bases for V and 6 bases for J; bases not matched to a gene: 2. The CDR3 spans 13 residues. Germline V gives CDR1 SNHLY, CDR2 FYNNEI. The CDR3 sequence is CASSGDRDEKLFF. The CDR3 region has the DNA TGTGCCAGCAGCGGGGACAGGGATGAAAAACTGTTTTTT.

The chain combines TRBV19 with TRBJ1-1, with TRBD1 identical over 11 bases. This CDR3 comprises 18 residues. Germline V gene lookup returns CDR1 LNHDA and CDR2 SQIVND (reference sequence). V trimming: 3 bases; J trimming: 5 bases; junction bases outside the gene matches: 14. Here the CDR3 reads CASSIVTGTGGRKTEAFF. DNA for the CDR3: TGTGCCAGTAGTATTGTCACCGGGACAGGGGGAAGAAAGACTGAAGCTTTCTTT.

This rearrangement joins TRBV11-2 to TRBJ2-1; 7 positions match TRBD1. CDR3 length: 14 residues. V lost 4 bases and J lost 4; bases outside the gene matches: 4. Per germline, CDR1 SGHAT and CDR2 FQNNGV. DNA of the CDR3: TGTGCCAGCAGCTCCCTGACAGGGTACAATGAGCAGTTCTTC. It codes for CASSSLTGYNEQFF. Full variable domain (outside the CDR3, taken from reference TRBV11-2 and TRBJ2-1): EAGVAQSPRYKIIEKRQSVAFWCNPISGHATLYWYQQILGQGPKLLIQFQNNGVVDDSQLPKDRFSAERLKGVDSTLKIQPAKLEDSAVYLCASSSLTGYNEQFFGPGTRLTVL.

The chain links TRBV5-4 to TRBJ1-2; TRBD1 matches 9 bases. CDR3 length: 13 amino acids. Losses at the gene ends were 5 bases for V and 4 bases for J; bases not matched to a gene: 3. Germline V gives CDR1 SGHNT, CDR2 YYREEE (reference sequence). CDR3 nucleotides: TGTGCCAGCAGTTCGACAGGGGGCTATGGCTACACCTTC. Translation: CASSSTGGYGYTF. The full variable domain, its missing parts supplied by reference TRBV5-4 and TRBJ1-2, is ETGVTQSPTHLIKTRGQQVTLRCSSQSGHNTVSWYQQALGQGPQFIFQYYREEENGRGNFPPRFSGLQFPNYSSELNVNALELDDSALYLCASSSTGGYGYTFGSGTRLTVV.

The gene calls are TRBV3-1 (or the pseudogene TRBV3-2) and TRBJ1-1, with D unresolved. The CDR3 consists of 12 residues. The germline V gene has CDR1 LGHDT and CDR2 YNNKEL (reference sequence). V was trimmed by 1 base and J by 7 bases, leaving 7 bases between them. In DNA, the CDR3 is TGTGCCAGCAGCCAAGTCCACTTTGAAGCTTTCTTT. Translating gives CASSQVHFEAFF.

This chain links TRBV7-9 with TRBJ2-7; possible D gene TRBD1, 6 bases. Germline V lookup: CDR1 SEHNR, CDR2 FQNEAQ (reference sequence). The CDR3 is 14 amino acids. Trimming cost V 8 bases and J 3 bases, with 17 bases left between them. The CDR3 loop is CASGDTLLGYEQYF. The CDR3 nucleotides read TGTGCCAGCGGGGACACTCTTCTAGGCTACGAGCAGTACTTC.